These T cell receptor beta chains were read from a single sample in a study of a mutant IDH1 vaccine in newly diagnosed glioma. The assay was immunoSEQ multiplex PCR, and TCRdb's table has in-frame clones only and misses some. The profile shows 100,000 to 120,000 clones, roughly 90% of them singletons. These receptors have no known antigen. Specimen: PBMCs, collected from a glioma patient whose treatment included an IDH1 peptide vaccine. The receptors come from a woman in her 50s with glioma. CDR3s include the opening cysteine and the closing phenylalanine or tryptophan.

v_gene,CDR3aa
TRBV7-9,CASSLERDTANYGYTF
TRBV4-1,CASSQRTTAGDIADSPLHF
TRBV10-2,CASSERTPLYGYTF
TRBV7-6,CASSLGVSTGGLTF
TRBV10-3,CAIRKDRAATEAFF
TRBV28,CASRITENYGYTF
TRBV10-3,CAISEENTEAFF
TRBV5-1,CASSRNDDRAYEQYF
TRBV30,CAWSRNSISGNTIYF
TRBV18,CASSPPGYNSPLHF
TRBV19,CASSPRGDGTARNQPQHF
TRBV5-1,CASSLVGTGQSPYEQYF
TRBV5-4,CASSLGGESGQYF
TRBV9,CASSPTSGKYEQYF
TRBV4-1,CASSQEELGNTIYF
TRBV28,CASIWGGAQYF